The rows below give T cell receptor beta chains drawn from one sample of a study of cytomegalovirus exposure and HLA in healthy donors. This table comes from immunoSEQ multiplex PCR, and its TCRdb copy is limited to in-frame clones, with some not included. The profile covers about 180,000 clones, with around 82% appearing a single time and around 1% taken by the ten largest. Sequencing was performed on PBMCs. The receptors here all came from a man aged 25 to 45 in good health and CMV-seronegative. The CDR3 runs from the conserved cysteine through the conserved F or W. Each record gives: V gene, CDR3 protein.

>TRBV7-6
CASSLGSSGNEQFF
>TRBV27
CASSPFGTSGGVSYEQYF
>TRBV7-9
CASSIAPPGGANEKLFF
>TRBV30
CAWSPGLVFMGGEQFF
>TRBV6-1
CASGLAGGLYEQYF
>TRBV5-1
CASSLGSGGLRETQYF
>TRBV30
CAWSPSDEQFF
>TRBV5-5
CASSLWLVGKETQYF
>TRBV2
CASSVGPGETQYF
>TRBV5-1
CASSLGGLAGGGLDEQFF
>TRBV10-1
CASRDRGRGHYEQYF
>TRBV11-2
CASSLGSSGYEQYF
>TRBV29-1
CSATAPGQKKNTEAFF
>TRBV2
CASGTGIESPLHF
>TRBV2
CASRGTSGTYEQYF
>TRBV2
CASITGSDEKLFF
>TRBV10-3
CAISGREETGEQYF
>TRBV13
CASSFRGAGGATQYF
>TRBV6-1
CASRSGGSNQPQHF
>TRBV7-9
CASSPRTGALEKLFF
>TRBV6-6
CASSYPGGGNTDTQYF
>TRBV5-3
CARSLGRVGNTIYF
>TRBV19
CASSIGGWETQYF
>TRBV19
CASSIVDSGLYEQYF
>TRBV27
CASGLAGQTYEQYF
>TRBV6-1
CASSARRPPGGTGELFF
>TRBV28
CASSPTGLYEQYF
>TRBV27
CASSSGQGIPGELFF
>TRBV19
CASSPLREVTEAFF
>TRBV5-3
CARSPWTSGDRKEQFF
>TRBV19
CASSIVGHRSGNTIYF
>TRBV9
CASSVGQGSPFNEKLFF
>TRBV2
CASSSDSSYEQYF
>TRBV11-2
CASRGPGQDGYTF
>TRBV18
CASSSMGDEQFF
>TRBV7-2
CASSLRGFSYNEQFF
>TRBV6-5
CASSYLTQGKNNEQFF
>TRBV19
CASTPWGLGSPSSYNEQFF
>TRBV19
CASSTVVRLSSGNTIYF
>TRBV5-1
CASSFRAQDDSVEAFF
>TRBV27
CASSLGTGGNQPQHF
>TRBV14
CASSLTPPFRYTF
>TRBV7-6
CASSRGASVAEAFF
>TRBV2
CASSDTGGRAFF
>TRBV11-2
CASSHVRADYGYTF
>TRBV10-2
CASSEPLRNPGLAASGNIQYF
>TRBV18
CASSPRVAMDGYTF
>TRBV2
CASSTLTGTGWHF
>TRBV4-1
CASSQLYNEQFF
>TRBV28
CASSLSPGLGALDQPQHF
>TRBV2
CASSGPAGANEQFF
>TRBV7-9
CASSLFGSGETQYF